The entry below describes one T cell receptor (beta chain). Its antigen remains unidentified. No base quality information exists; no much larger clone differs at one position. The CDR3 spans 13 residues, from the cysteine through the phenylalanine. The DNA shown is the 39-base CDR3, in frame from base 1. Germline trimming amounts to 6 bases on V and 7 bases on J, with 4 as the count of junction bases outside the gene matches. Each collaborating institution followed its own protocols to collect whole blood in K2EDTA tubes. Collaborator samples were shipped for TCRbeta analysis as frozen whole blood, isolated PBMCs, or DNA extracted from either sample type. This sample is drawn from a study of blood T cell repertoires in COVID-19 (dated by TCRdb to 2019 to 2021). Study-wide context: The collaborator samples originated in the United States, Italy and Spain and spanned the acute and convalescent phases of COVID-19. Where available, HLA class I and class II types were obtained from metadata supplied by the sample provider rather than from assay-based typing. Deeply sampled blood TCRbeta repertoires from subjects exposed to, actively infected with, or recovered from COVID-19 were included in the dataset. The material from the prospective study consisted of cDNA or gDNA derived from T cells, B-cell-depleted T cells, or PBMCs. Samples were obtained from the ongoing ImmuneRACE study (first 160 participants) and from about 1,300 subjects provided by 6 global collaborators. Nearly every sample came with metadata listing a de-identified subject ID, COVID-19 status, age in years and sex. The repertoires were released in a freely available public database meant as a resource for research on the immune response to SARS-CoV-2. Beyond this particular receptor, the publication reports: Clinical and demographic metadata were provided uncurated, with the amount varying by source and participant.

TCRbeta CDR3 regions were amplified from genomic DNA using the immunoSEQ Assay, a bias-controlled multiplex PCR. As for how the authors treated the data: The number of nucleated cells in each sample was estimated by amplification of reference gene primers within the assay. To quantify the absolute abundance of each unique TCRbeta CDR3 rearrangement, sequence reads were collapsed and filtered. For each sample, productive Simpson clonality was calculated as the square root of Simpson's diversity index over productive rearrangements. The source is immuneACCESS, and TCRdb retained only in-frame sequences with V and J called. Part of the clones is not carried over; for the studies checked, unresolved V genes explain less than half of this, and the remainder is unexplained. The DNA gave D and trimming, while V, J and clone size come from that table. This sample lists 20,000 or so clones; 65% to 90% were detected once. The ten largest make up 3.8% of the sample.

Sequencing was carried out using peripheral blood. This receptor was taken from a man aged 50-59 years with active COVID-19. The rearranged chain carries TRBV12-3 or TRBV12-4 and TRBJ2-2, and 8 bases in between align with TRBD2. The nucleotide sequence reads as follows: TGTGCCAGCAGCCCCGGGAGGGGCGGGGAGCTGTTTTTT. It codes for CASSPGRGGELFF.